Presented here are 11 T cell receptor beta chains from one specimen sequenced in a study of human T cells and chemical hapten exposure. TCRdb itself ran the RACE reads through MiXCR, one entry per CDR3 protein. The table shows approximately 90,000 distinct CDR3 sequences, with about 8.7% occurring only once. Time point denoted: healthy volunteer bleed at 2 weeks. The authors extracted total RNA from unfractionated whole blood. Specimen: whole blood. All receptors come from a female donor in good health. Some clones in this sample may be carry-over from other donors' samples.

This clonotype was observed a handful of times. This chain joins TRBV28 and TRBJ2-1, with TRBD1 matching over 9 bases. Germline trimming cut 3 bases from V and 4 bases from J; bases unmatched to any gene: 4. The germline V gene has CDR1 MDHEN and CDR2 SYDVKM. This CDR3 spans 15 amino acids. The DNA of the CDR3 is TGTGCCAGCAGTTTTCGGGACAGGGAATACAATGAGCAGTTCTTC. It specifies CASSFRDREYNEQFF. The full variable domain, with the rest looked up from reference TRBV28 and TRBJ2-1, is DVKVTQSSRYLVKRTGEKVFLECVQDMDHENMFWYRQDPGLGLRLIYFSYDVKMKEKGDIPEGYSVSREKKERFSLILESASTNQTSMYLCASSFRDREYNEQFFGPGTRLTVL.

In its sample, this clonotype was seen a few times. This chain uses TRBV6-6 with TRBJ2-7; 10 positions match TRBD2. Trimming cost V 0 bases and J 3 bases; bases outside gene matches: 17. The CDR3 sequence is 20 residues long. Germline-derived CDR1 and CDR2 are MNHNY and SVGAGI (reference sequence). The CDR3 DNA reads as TGTGCCAGCAGTTACTCGTTAACTAGCGGGAAGGCGGGCCACCTCTACGAGCAGTACTTC. Translated, it gives CASSYSLTSGKAGHLYEQYF.

This clonotype showed up just a few times. V gene TRBV14 combines with J gene TRBJ1-2; D unclear. V lost 1 base to trimming and J lost 8 bases, with 8 bases between them. Per the germline V gene, CDR1 is SGHDN and CDR2 is FVKESK. This CDR3 comprises 12 residues. CDR3 loop: CASSQGQMGYTF. DNA of the CDR3: TGTGCCAGCAGCCAAGGCCAAATGGGCTACACCTTC.

The CDR3 loop reads CASSPGLAGVVGTDTQYF. The CDR3 DNA reads TGTGCCAGCAGCCCGGGACTAGCGGGAGTGGTGGGGACAGATACGCAGTATTTT. The chain uses TRBV27 and TRBJ2-3, with 14 bases that match TRBD2. Per germline, CDR1 MNHEY and CDR2 SMNVEV (reference sequence). The CDR3 is 18 residues long. Trimming took 6 bases from V and 3 from J; bases not matched to a gene: 11.

The chain is built from TRBV10-3 and TRBJ2-3; 8 bases map to TRBD1. Germline loops: CDR1 ENHRY, CDR2 SYGVKD. Losses at the gene ends were 6 bases for V and 4 bases for J; bases not matched to a gene: 9. The length of the CDR3 is 15 residues. The CDR3 loop is CAISLDRGNSDTQYF. The CDR3 DNA is TGTGCCATCAGCTTAGACAGGGGAAATTCAGATACGCAGTATTTT.

This clonotype was seen many times. The chain joins TRBV28 to TRBJ1-1, with TRBD1 identical over 9 bases. CDR1 MDHEN and CDR2 SYDVKM come from the germline V gene. The junction had 9 bases not matched to a gene; V was cut back by 7 bases and J by 0 bases. The CDR3 has 16 residues. The chain's CDR3 is CASTGQGGFMNTEAFF. The DNA for the CDR3 is TGTGCCAGCACGGGACAGGGAGGGTTTATGAACACTGAAGCTTTCTTT.

This clonotype was counted at least ten times. The J gene is TRBJ2-7, the V gene TRBV3-1; TRBD1 might be the D (7 bases). The CDR3 consists of 13 residues. Trimming pared 3 bases from V and 4 bases from J, leaving 10 bases between. Germline CDR1 reads LGHDT; CDR2 reads YNNKEL (reference sequence). For the CDR3, the DNA is TGTGCCAGCAGCCAGGGGGGACAGTACGAGCAGTACTTC. Encoded protein: CASSQGGQYEQYF.

This clonotype came up many times. The chain has TRBV6-1 and TRBJ1-1; D is uncertain. Trimming took off 2 bases at V and 1 base at J, with 5 bases between the two ends. Germline CDR1 and CDR2: MNHNS and SASEGT. This CDR3 has 13 residues. Here the CDR3 reads CASSESGNTEAFF. The DNA of the CDR3 is TGTGCCAGCAGTGAATCGGGGAACACTGAAGCTTTCTTT.

The V and J genes are TRBV29-1 and TRBJ2-3; 7 bases agree with TRBD1. Germline CDR1 is SQVTM and CDR2 is ANQGSEA. V gave up 4 bases and J gave up 1 base; unmatched junction bases: 8. This CDR3 has 15 amino acids. The CDR3 region is CSVGDSSLGTDTQYF. The CDR3 DNA sequence: TGCAGCGTTGGGGACAGCTCACTGGGCACAGATACGCAGTATTTT.

At least ten counts were recorded for this clonotype. V is TRBV12-3 or TRBV12-4 and J is TRBJ2-2; TRBD1 aligns across 8 bases. With V trimmed by 6 bases and J by 5 bases, 8 bases remained unmatched. CDR3 length: 15 residues. CDR3 sequence (DNA): TGTGCCAGCAGCCAAAGACAGGGGACGACCGGGGAGCTGTTTTTT. It codes for CASSQRQGTTGELFF.

The genes are TRBV5-6 and TRBJ2-6; D gene ambiguous. V was trimmed by 3 bases and J by 2 bases, leaving 9 bases between them. The CDR3 sequence is 15 residues long. Germline V gene data show CDR1 as SGHDT and CDR2 as YYEEEE. This CDR3 is CASSSPETGANVLTF. CDR3 sequence (DNA): TGTGCCAGCAGCTCCCCCGAGACTGGGGCCAACGTCCTGACTTTC. The entire variable domain, with the rest obtained from reference TRBV5-6 and TRBJ2-6, is as follows: DAGVTQSPTHLIKTRGQQVTLRCSPKSGHDTVSWYQQALGQGPQFIFQYYEEEERQRGNFPDRFSGHQFPNYSSELNVNALLLGDSALYLCASSSPETGANVLTFGAGSRLTVL.